This T cell receptor (beta chain) was profiled in a study of blood T cell repertoires in COVID-19. The wider study: COVID-19 samples, acute and convalescent, were from the United States, Italy and Spain. The cDNA or gDNA used as material had been derived from T cells, B-cell-depleted T cells, or PBMCs.

What the recovered Cohort 3 donors had was two negative PCRs, clearance, or symptom resolution. Trimming cost V 6 bases and J 6 bases, with 16 bases left between them. The CDR3 is 13 residues long. Germline-derived CDR1 and CDR2 are SGHRS and YFSETQ. In the original analysis: Reference gene primer amplification yielded estimated nucleated cell counts. Assay used: immunoSEQ multiplex PCR; TCRdb lists only in-frame clones, some missing. The V and J calls and the clone size are those of that table, but D and trimming were determined from the DNA. The sample includes around 300,000 clones, about 90% of them seen just once.

V usage is TRBV5-1 and J usage is TRBJ2-7; weak D call: TRBD2 (6 bases). Sequencing used PBMCs or T cells enriched from blood (not recorded which). The clonotype originates from a woman between 55 and 75 years old who had recovered from COVID-19. The CDR3 bases are TGCGCCAGCACATTTGCCGGGGGACGCGAGCAGTACTTC. This encodes CASTFAGGREQYF.